This entry features one T cell receptor beta chain sequence. The antigen it binds to is not known. No quality values exist for individual bases; no much larger clone is one base distant. To sequence the TCRbeta CDR3 region, genomic DNA was isolated from the sorted cells. The immunoSEQ Assay was used for sequencing of TCRbeta CDR3 regions. TCRdb took this table from immuneACCESS and kept in-frame rearrangements with V and J called. Such tables lack part of the clones; where checked against another copy, unresolved V genes explain under half of the gap, and the rest is unexplained. This sample has under 150,000 clones in its table, and over 75% of those were observed once. In total, the top ten clones hold approximately 1.1% of the sample. The data were obtained in a study of OX40 agonist ivuxolimab in advanced cancers. About the investigation overall: The costimulatory receptor OX40 (CD134) was targeted by ivuxolimab, a fully human IgG2 agonistic monoclonal antibody. The paper describes the monotherapy dose-escalation part (N ≈ 50 patients) of the phase I trial of ivuxolimab. Three dose-escalation patients achieved partial responses, one with hepatocellular carcinoma and two with cutaneous melanoma. A male proportion of approximately 83% and a mean age of 60 years, ranging from about 23 to 79, were recorded for the dose-escalation cohort. Intravenous ivuxolimab was administered to patients every 2 weeks at six dose levels: 0.01, 0.1, 0.3, 1.5, 3 and 10 mg/kg. Of the roughly 52 dose-escalation patients, hepatocellular carcinoma was present in 19, melanoma in approximately 15, renal cell carcinoma in 9 and head and neck cancer in 9. Patients were allowed to have had prior anti-PD-1, anti-PD-L1 or anti-CTLA-4 therapy, and approximately 39% of the dose-escalation patients had been treated with checkpoint inhibitors. The purpose of peripheral TCRbeta sequencing was to test whether ivuxolimab changed TCR sequence diversity and led to clonal T-cell expansion.

V and J are trimmed by 2 bases and 0 bases, and the gene matches miss 4 bases of the junction. The germline V gene provides CDR1 MGHRA and CDR2 YSYEKL. From the cysteine up to the phenylalanine, the CDR3 has a length of 17 residues. Kept here is only the CDR3 DNA, which spans 51 bases and is read in frame from base 1. Patients with a history of autoimmune disease or receiving systemic immunosuppression were excluded from the trial. Peripheral blood for TCR sequencing was collected from all dose cohorts at baseline, on cycle 4 day 1, and on cycle 7 day 1. The samples were taken from a phase I, first-in-human, multicenter, open-label dose-escalation trial of ivuxolimab. Adults with locally advanced or metastatic melanoma, renal cell carcinoma, hepatocellular carcinoma or head and neck squamous cell carcinoma were enrolled in the trial. CD4+ and CD8+ T cells were sorted separately from peripheral blood before TCR sequencing.

Here is what the overall study found, with its caveats: Antigen specificity was not determined for the clonally expanded peripheral T cells. Low levels of normalized T-cell clonal expansion were also shown by some nonresponding patients. After ivuxolimab, expanded clones were on average more numerous among CD8+ T cells than among CD4+ T cells. Partial responders in the 0.1-3.0 mg/kg groups had among the lowest normalized peripheral clonal expansion, especially among CD8+ T cells. Clonal expansion of both CD4+ and CD8+ blood T cells was observed from baseline to week 6 at doses 0.1 to 3.0 mg/kg.

The TCR originated in an adult with an advanced solid tumor such as melanoma, head and neck, liver or kidney cancer. The sample was CD4+ or CD8+ T cells sorted from blood, taken in a trial of the OX40 agonist ivuxolimab. The rearrangement combines TRBV4-1 with TRBJ2-1; 10 central bases correspond to TRBD2. The CDR3 region has the sequence CASSQWTSGSSYNEQFF. The DNA sequence is given as TGCGCCAGCAGCCAATGGACTAGCGGCAGCTCCTACAATGAGCAGTTCTTC.